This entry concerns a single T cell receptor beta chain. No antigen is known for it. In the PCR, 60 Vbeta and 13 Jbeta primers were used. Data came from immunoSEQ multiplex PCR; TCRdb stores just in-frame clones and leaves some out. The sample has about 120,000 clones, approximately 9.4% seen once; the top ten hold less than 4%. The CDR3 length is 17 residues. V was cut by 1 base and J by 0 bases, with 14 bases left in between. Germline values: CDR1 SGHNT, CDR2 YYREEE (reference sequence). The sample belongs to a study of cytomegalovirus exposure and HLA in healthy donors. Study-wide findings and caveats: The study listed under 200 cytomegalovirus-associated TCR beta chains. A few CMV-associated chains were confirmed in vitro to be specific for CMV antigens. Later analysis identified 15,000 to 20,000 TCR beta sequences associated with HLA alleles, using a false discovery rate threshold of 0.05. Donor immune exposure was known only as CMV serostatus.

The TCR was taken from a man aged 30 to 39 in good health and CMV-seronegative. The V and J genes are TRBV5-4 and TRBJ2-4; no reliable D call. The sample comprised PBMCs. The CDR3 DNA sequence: TGTGCCAGCAGCTTGTTTACCCGCATACTAGCCAAAAACATTCAGTACTTC. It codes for CASSLFTRILAKNIQYF.